This passage covers 27 T cell receptor beta chains from one sample sequenced in a study of identical twins. TCRdb used MiXCR to reprocess the 5' RACE reads, holding one entry per CDR3 protein. The table lists 200,000 to 300,000 distinct CDR3 sequences, 10% of them singletons, with 10% in the top ten. Source material: memory T cells sorted from blood. The receptors shown here come from a middle-aged man in good health.

Ten or more counts support this clonotype. CDR3 in DNA: TGTGCCAGCAGGCTAACCGGGACTGGCACCGGGGAGCTGTTTTTT. Its protein is CASRLTGTGTGELFF. This chain links TRBV28 with TRBJ2-2, with TRBD2 as a possible D gene (6 bases). The CDR3 spans 15 residues. Germline CDR1 reads MDHEN; CDR2 reads SYDVKM. V dropped 6 bases and J dropped 4 bases, with 15 bases sitting between them.

The sample holds many counts of this clonotype. The V call is TRBV7-2, the J call TRBJ2-1, with D unclear. Germline V CDR1 and CDR2: SGHTA, FQGNSA. V lost 2 bases, J lost 8 bases, and 4 bases lay in between. CDR3 length equals 11 residues. In DNA form, the CDR3 reads TGTGCCAGCAGCTTATTTGATGAGCAGTTCTTC. Its protein product is CASSLFDEQFF.

This clonotype was detected ten times or more. The rearrangement joins TRBV6-5 to TRBJ2-7, with 7 bases lining up with TRBD1. Germline CDR1 is MNHEY and CDR2 is SVGAGI. Trimming at V came to 2 bases and at J to 10 bases, leaving 8 bases not matched to a gene. The CDR3 runs 13 residues. The CDR3 spells CASSYTRQGQQYF. In DNA form, the CDR3 reads TGTGCCAGCAGTTACACGCGACAGGGCCAACAGTACTTC.

This clonotype was detected ten times or more. The genes are TRBV20-1 and TRBJ1-1, with D hard to call. This CDR3 comprises 14 residues. Germline V CDR1 and CDR2: DFQATT, SNEGSKA (reference sequence). V was trimmed by 1 base and J by 5 bases, leaving 14 bases between them. The CDR3 region has the DNA TGCAGTGCTAGAGCGGTTCGCGGTCGTACTGAAGCTTTCTTT. Translating it yields CSARAVRGRTEAFF.

The chain is built from TRBV2 and TRBJ2-3; 8 nucleotides line up with TRBD2. V lost 4 bases and J lost 0; bases outside the gene matches: 9. In germline, CDR1 is SNHLY, CDR2 FYNNEI. The CDR3 spans 17 residues. The CDR3 DNA sequence: TGTGCCAGCAGTGGTTGGGTAGCGGGGCCCAGCACAGATACGCAGTATTTT. The encoded protein is CASSGWVAGPSTDTQYF.

In this sample, this clonotype turned up a few times. Compared with germline, one end of the junction differs, possibly owing to a read error. The chain uses TRBV5-1 and TRBJ2-7; 8 nucleotides align to TRBD1. This CDR3 comprises 14 residues. Germline lookup yields CDR1 SGHRS and CDR2 YFSETQ. This CDR3 is CASSPDRGSHEQYF. The CDR3 nucleotides read TGCGCCAGCAGCCCCGACAGGGGCTCCCACGAGCAGTACTTC.

Only a few counts were recorded for this clonotype. This chain uses TRBV7-9 with TRBJ2-1; D is ambiguous. This CDR3 comprises 12 residues. The germline CDR1 and CDR2 sequences are SEHNR and FQNEAQ (reference sequence). The germline V and J ends were trimmed by 1 base and 6 bases, with 4 bases remaining between them. CDR3 sequence reads: CASSLGFNEQFF. In DNA form, the CDR3 reads TGTGCCAGCAGCTTAGGTTTCAATGAGCAGTTCTTC.

This clonotype was counted many times. The gene calls are TRBV24-1 and TRBJ2-1, with D maybe TRBD2 (7 bases). This CDR3 is built from 16 residues. CDR1 KGHDR and CDR2 SFDVKD come from the germline V gene. Trimming stripped 7 bases from V and 1 base from J, with 16 bases between. The CDR3 loop is CATSPGAGASYNEQFF. Here the CDR3 DNA reads TGTGCCACCAGCCCCGGGGCGGGGGCATCCTACAATGAGCAGTTCTTC.

This clonotype was counted at least ten times. The V and J genes are TRBV4-3 and TRBJ1-6, with 8 bases aligning to TRBD1. There are 15 residues in the CDR3. Looked up from germline, CDR1 is LGHNA and CDR2 is YSLEER. J gave up 9 bases and V 0 bases, and 4 bases lay outside the gene matches. The CDR3: CASSQEGTGVSPLHF. The CDR3 bases are TGCGCCAGCAGCCAAGAGGGGACAGGAGTTTCACCCCTCCACTTT.

The chain uses TRBV11-1 and TRBJ2-5; D is undetermined. Germline values: CDR1 SGHAT, CDR2 FQDESV (reference sequence). Trimming took off 2 bases at V and 5 bases at J, with 9 bases between the two ends. The CDR3 is 13 amino acids. The CDR3 loop is CASSLSFRETQYF. The CDR3 bases are TGTGCCAGCAGCTTATCGTTCAGGGAGACCCAGTACTTC.

This clonotype was observed a few times. The rearrangement links TRBV7-2 to TRBJ1-2, with D possibly being TRBD1 (6 bases). This CDR3 region has 14 residues. Germline V gene data show CDR1 as SGHTA and CDR2 as FQGNSA. Trimming shortened V by 6 bases and J by 4 bases, and 15 bases separated the two germline ends. This CDR3 is CASSSPRGLYGYTF. The CDR3 DNA sequence: TGTGCCAGCAGTTCCCCCCGGGGGCTCTATGGCTACACCTTC.

This clonotype was found a few times. The chain couples TRBV11-2 to TRBJ2-5, with D maybe TRBD1 (5 bases). CDR3 size: 14 residues. Germline V CDR1 and CDR2: SGHAT, FQNNGV. Trimming removed 5 bases at V and 1 base at J, with 11 bases between. The CDR3, as DNA: TGTGCCAGCAGCCCCAACAGGCCCCAAGAGACCCAGTACTTC. It codes for CASSPNRPQETQYF.

The J gene is TRBJ1-1, the V gene TRBV6-2 or TRBV6-3; D possibly corresponds to TRBD1 (6 bases). Germline V lookup: CDR1 MNHEY, CDR2 SVGEGT. V was clipped by 4 bases and J by 1 base, with 13 bases between them. The CDR3 covers 15 residues. CDR3 nucleotides: TGTGCCAGCAGTTTCCGGGGGCGCGGGAACACTGAAGCTTTCTTT. Translating it yields CASSFRGRGNTEAFF.

V is TRBV5-1 and J is TRBJ1-1; the match to TRBD1 covers 8 bases. This CDR3 is built from 14 residues. The ends lost 8 bases at V and 0 bases at J; junction bases unmatched: 6. CDR1 and CDR2 (germline): SGHRS, YFSETQ. CDR3 nucleotide sequence: TGCGCCAGTACTACAGGGGGAATGAACACTGAAGCTTTCTTT. Its translation is CASTTGGMNTEAFF.

This clonotype occurred a few times. This chain joins TRBV29-1 and TRBJ2-1; D remains unclear. V shed 7 bases and J shed 10 bases, with 17 bases lying between them. This CDR3 contains 12 residues. Germline V gives CDR1 SQVTM, CDR2 ANQGSEA. This chain's CDR3 is CSGHIDREEQFF. The CDR3 DNA follows: TGCAGCGGCCATATCGACCGTGAAGAGCAGTTCTTC.

The CDR3 sequence is CASSWKQGALGGYTF. The DNA of the CDR3 is TGTGCCAGCAGCTGGAAACAGGGGGCGTTGGGTGGCTACACCTTC. This sequence joins TRBV7-2 and TRBJ1-2; 9 positions agree with TRBD1. Germline values: CDR1 SGHTA, CDR2 FQGNSA. Trimming removed 4 bases from V and 7 bases from J; junction bases left unmatched: 10. The CDR3 is 15 amino acids.

The chain links TRBV5-1 to TRBJ2-3; D uncertain. Trimming took 0 bases from V and 11 from J, leaving 16 bases between them. Germline V lookup: CDR1 SGHRS, CDR2 YFSETQ. This CDR3 spans 14 amino acids. DNA for the CDR3: TGCGCCAGCAGCTTGGATGAGTATCCTTTCGGGCAGTATTTT. Its translation: CASSLDEYPFGQYF.

This clonotype was detected a few times. This chain uses TRBV4-1 with TRBJ2-6, with unresolved D. Trimming stripped 4 bases from V and 4 bases from J, with 5 bases between. In germline, CDR1 is MGHRA, CDR2 YSYEKL. The CDR3 runs to 13 residues. In DNA form, the CDR3 reads TGCGCCAGCAGCCCGCGAGGGGCCAACGTCCTGACTTTC. Residues: CASSPRGANVLTF.

CDR3 in DNA: TGCAGCGTGACGTCGGGGGCGGGGAGCTACGAGCAGTACTTC. Its translation is CSVTSGAGSYEQYF. The V call is TRBV29-1, the J call TRBJ2-7; either TRBD1 or TRBD2 may fit D (6 bases each). V lost 6 bases and J lost 3, with 18 bases in between. The CDR3 consists of 14 residues. Germline-derived CDR1 and CDR2 are SQVTM and ANQGSEA.

This clonotype was seen at least ten times. The CDR3 DNA reads TGTGCCACCAGCGAGTGGGGACTAGGTCCCGGGGAGCTGTTTTTT. This translates into CATSEWGLGPGELFF. The rearrangement links TRBV15 to TRBJ2-2; 8 nucleotides align to TRBD2. Germline V lookup: CDR1 LNHNV, CDR2 YYDKDF (reference sequence). The CDR3 consists of 15 residues. The ends lost 5 bases at V and 6 bases at J; junction bases unmatched: 8.

This clonotype occurred many times. The V and J genes are TRBV4-1 and TRBJ2-2; D unclear. The CDR3 is made up of 14 amino acids. Germline CDR1 MGHRA, CDR2 YSYEKL. The V end lost 3 bases, the J end lost 5 bases, and 10 bases lay between the germline ends. The CDR3 region is CASSQAVWTGELFF. CDR3 sequence (DNA): TGCGCCAGCAGCCAGGCTGTTTGGACCGGGGAGCTGTTTTTT.

This clonotype was found a few times. The rearrangement links TRBV5-6 to TRBJ2-7; TRBD2 aligns across 8 bases. After removal of 0 bases from V and 6 bases from J, the junction contained 8 bases not matched to a gene. Germline V gives CDR1 SGHDT, CDR2 YYEEEE. The length of the CDR3 is 15 residues. The CDR3: CASSLGGLGQGEQYF. CDR3 bases: TGTGCCAGCAGCTTGGGGGGACTAGGACAAGGCGAGCAGTACTTC.

This clonotype was picked up one time. The V gene is TRBV5-1, the J gene TRBJ1-4; 9 bases agree with TRBD1. CDR1 and CDR2 (germline): SGHRS, YFSETQ. This CDR3 region has 15 residues. The trim removed 3 bases at V and 8 bases at J, leaving 8 bases unmatched. CDR3 in DNA: TGCGCCAGCAGCTACAGGACAGGGGCGGAAGAAAAACTGTTTTTT. This translates into CASSYRTGAEEKLFF.

This clonotype was seen ten or more times. This rearrangement joins TRBV20-1 to TRBJ1-2; maybe TRBD1 (6 bases). CDR1 is DFQATT and CDR2 is SNEGSKA in the germline V gene (reference sequence). The ends were cut back, 0 bases at V and 7 bases at J, with 15 bases in the middle. The CDR3 covers 14 residues. The CDR3 loop is CSARDRGSLGGYTF. CDR3 bases: TGCAGTGCTAGAGACAGGGGAAGCCTAGGTGGCTACACCTTC.

This clonotype was recorded many times. The rearrangement links TRBV5-1 to TRBJ2-3; weak D call: TRBD1 (6 bases). The CDR3 totals 18 residues. The germline V gene encodes CDR1 SGHRS and CDR2 YFSETQ. The V end lost 2 bases, the J end lost 2 bases, and 21 bases lay between the germline ends. In DNA form, the CDR3 reads TGCGCCAGCAGCTTCGGCAGGGGCAGAGGGGCCACCACAGATACGCAGTATTTT. Translation gives CASSFGRGRGATTDTQYF.

This clonotype was seen a handful of times. The V gene is TRBV6-1, the J gene TRBJ1-1; D unresolved. Germline V gene sequence: CDR1 MNHNS, CDR2 SASEGT. The ends were cut back, 6 bases at V and 6 bases at J, with 11 bases in the middle. There are 12 residues in the CDR3. DNA for the CDR3: TGTGCCAGCAGAAACCTGGGGTCTGAAGCTTTCTTT. Its translation: CASRNLGSEAFF.

CDR3 amino acids: CASSATRTDSGAGELFF. CDR3 nucleotides: TGTGCCAGCAGTGCAACCAGGACTGACTCTGGGGCCGGGGAGCTGTTTTTT. This chain joins TRBV2 and TRBJ2-2, with a tentative D call TRBD2 (5 bases). Germline CDR1 and CDR2: SNHLY and FYNNEI. V gave up 4 bases and J gave up 6 bases, with 21 bases separating them. This CDR3 has 17 amino acids.